The T cell receptor (beta chain) under discussion was sequenced for a study of control samples from healthy donors and cancer patients. This CDR3 contains 16 residues. Germline V gene lookup returns CDR1 SGHNT and CDR2 YYREEE (reference sequence). The V segment lost 1 base and the J segment 4 bases; nucleotides outside the gene matches: 5. TCRdb keeps only in-frame clones here, not all; method: immunoSEQ multiplex PCR. Found here are over 100,000 clones, more than 80% of them singletons; the top ten hold roughly 2.6%. The chain combines TRBV5-4 with TRBJ2-2, with TRBD2 matching 9 bases. This sequence originates from a man aged 40-55 years in good health. Sample: blood. The CDR3 loop reads CASSLNWRGGTGELFF. DNA for the CDR3: TGTGCCAGCAGCTTGAACTGGCGGGGGGGCACCGGGGAGCTGTTTTTT.